One and the same sample provided the 5 T cell receptor beta chains below, sequenced in a study of response to subunit inactivated influenza vaccine. Using its own MiXCR run on the RT-PCR reads, TCRdb lists one record per CDR3 protein. Found here are some 190,000 distinct CDR3 sequences, roughly 14% of them singletons; the top ten hold about 26%. The material was CD8+ T cells sorted from PBMCs, obtained 4 to 6 days after vaccination. These receptors were collected from a man in his fifties who received an inactivated influenza vaccine.

The CDR3: CASSLNSGSFSEQYF. CDR3 in DNA: TGTGCCAGCAGCCTTAATAGCGGGAGCTTCTCCGAGCAGTACTTC. The chain carries TRBV7-9 and TRBJ2-7; 9 nucleotides agree with TRBD2. CDR1 and CDR2 from the germline V gene are SEHNR and FQNEAQ (reference sequence). J was trimmed by 6 bases and V by 5 bases; bases with no gene match: 11. This CDR3 has 15 residues.

The rearrangement uses TRBV11-1 and TRBJ2-1; 8 bases agree with TRBD2. The junction had 7 bases not matched to a gene; V was cut back by 3 bases and J by 0 bases. CDR1 SGHAT and CDR2 FQDESV come from the germline V gene (reference sequence). This CDR3 has 17 amino acids. Written as DNA, the CDR3 is TGTGCCAGCAGCTTTGTTCCGGGGGGGAGCTCCTACAATGAGCAGTTCTTC. The encoded protein is CASSFVPGGSSYNEQFF.

There are a few counts of this clonotype. The chain combines TRBV7-6 with TRBJ2-1; D is possibly TRBD2 (6 bases). The CDR3 is 16 amino acids. V was trimmed by 4 bases and J by 2 bases, leaving 15 bases between them. CDR1 SGHVS and CDR2 FNYEAQ come from the germline V gene. This CDR3 reads CASSSRGGPPYNEQFF. In nucleotides, the CDR3 is TGTGCCAGCAGCTCCCGTGGAGGGCCCCCCTACAATGAGCAGTTCTTC.

This chain links TRBV7-8 with TRBJ2-3; D perhaps matches TRBD1 (6 bases). The CDR3 has 15 residues. Between the trimmed V and J ends, which lost 4 bases and 3 bases, there was a span of 14 bases. CDR1 and CDR2 from the germline V gene are SGHVS and FQNEAQ. Here the CDR3 DNA reads TGTGCCAGCAGCTATACAGGGTTTGGGACAGATACGCAGTATTTT. Translated: CASSYTGFGTDTQYF. The full variable domain, rest sourced from reference TRBV7-8 and TRBJ2-3, is GAGVSQSPRYKVAKRGQDVALRCDPISGHVSLFWYQQALGQGPEFLTYFQNEAQLDKSGLPSDRFFAERPEGSVSTLKIQRTQQEDSAVYLCASSYTGFGTDTQYFGPGTRLTVL.

This clonotype was picked up many times. The CDR3: CASSLQGANSPLHF. The DNA for the CDR3 is TGTGCCAGCAGTTTGCAGGGGGCTAATTCACCCCTCCACTTT. The rearrangement uses TRBV12-3 or TRBV12-4 and TRBJ1-6, with 8 bases fitting TRBD1. This CDR3 has 14 amino acids. V trimming: 3 bases; J trimming: 6 bases; junction bases outside the gene matches: 1.